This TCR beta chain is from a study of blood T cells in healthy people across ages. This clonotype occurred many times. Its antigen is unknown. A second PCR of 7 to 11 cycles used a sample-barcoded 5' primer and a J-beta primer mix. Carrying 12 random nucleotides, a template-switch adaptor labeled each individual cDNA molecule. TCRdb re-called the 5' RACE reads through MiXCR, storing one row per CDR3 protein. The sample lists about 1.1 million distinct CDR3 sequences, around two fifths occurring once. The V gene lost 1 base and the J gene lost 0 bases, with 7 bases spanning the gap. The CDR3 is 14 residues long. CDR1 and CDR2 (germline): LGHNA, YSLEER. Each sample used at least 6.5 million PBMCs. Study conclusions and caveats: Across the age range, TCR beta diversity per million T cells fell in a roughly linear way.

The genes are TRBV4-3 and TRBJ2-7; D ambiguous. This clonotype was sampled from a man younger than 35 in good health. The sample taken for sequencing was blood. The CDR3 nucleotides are TGCGCCAGCAGCCAAGGCACGGCCTCCTACGAGCAGTACTTC. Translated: CASSQGTASYEQYF.